Each of the 12 T cell receptor beta chains below was sequenced from the same sample in a study of cytomegalovirus exposure and HLA in healthy donors (dated by TCRdb to about 2017). The library was made by the immunoSEQ multiplex PCR assay. For the multiplex PCR, a mixture combining 60 forward primers for TCR Vbeta segments and 13 reverse primers for TCR Jbeta segments was used. The clones in this table, taken by TCRdb from immuneACCESS, are in-frame only. Not every clone is retained; where verified, under half of the shortfall comes from an unresolved V gene, and the cause of the rest is unknown. This sample has a few hundred thousand clones in its table, and around four fifths of those were observed once. The top ten clones comprise about 2.5% of the sample. Sequenced material: PBMCs. Every receptor here comes from a woman aged 60 to 75 in good health and CMV-seropositive.

The chain links TRBV5-4 to TRBJ2-1, with 8 bases fitting TRBD1. In germline, CDR1 is SGHNT, CDR2 YYREEE (reference sequence). The trim removed 1 base at V and 10 bases at J, leaving 10 bases unmatched. The CDR3 extends over 15 amino acids. The CDR3 DNA reads as TGTGCCAGCAGCTTGCAGGGACAGGTACTGTCCGAGCAGTTCTTC. It codes for CASSLQGQVLSEQFF.

The V and J genes are TRBV18 and TRBJ2-1; 7 nucleotides line up with TRBD2. The CDR3 sequence is 17 residues long. The trim removed 4 bases at V and 0 bases at J, leaving 9 bases unmatched. The V gene's germline CDR1 is KGHSH and CDR2 LQKENI. The CDR3 region is CASSRYEGGSSYNEQFF. The CDR3 DNA is TGTGCCAGCTCACGTTATGAGGGAGGGAGCTCCTACAATGAGCAGTTCTTC.

This chain links TRBV7-2 with TRBJ2-4, with D possibly being TRBD2 (5 bases). Germline values: CDR1 SGHTA, CDR2 FQGNSA. The CDR3 contains 15 residues. Trimming took 5 bases from V and 0 from J, leaving 11 bases between them. The CDR3 loop is CASSERVLAKNIQYF. In DNA form, the CDR3 reads TGTGCCAGCAGCGAGAGGGTCTTAGCCAAAAACATTCAGTACTTC.

The J gene is TRBJ2-5, the V gene TRBV28, with D perhaps TRBD1 (6 bases). This CDR3 contains 14 residues. The germline CDR1 and CDR2 sequences are MDHEN and SYDVKM. V was pared by 6 bases and J by 4 bases, with 15 bases between. CDR3 region: CASSSDRWGETQYF. The CDR3 DNA reads as TGTGCCAGCAGCTCCGACAGGTGGGGAGAGACCCAGTACTTC. Based on the CDR3 plus reference TRBV28 and TRBJ2-5, the full variable domain is DVKVTQSSRYLVKRTGEKVFLECVQDMDHENMFWYRQDPGLGLRLIYFSYDVKMKEKGDIPEGYSVSREKKERFSLILESASTNQTSMYLCASSSDRWGETQYFGPGTRLLVL.

This clone was seen once. The J gene is TRBJ1-4, the V gene TRBV6-5; D is unresolved. The germline gives CDR1 MNHEY, CDR2 SVGAGI. V lost 6 bases, J lost 0 bases, and 8 bases lay in between. The CDR3 length is 14 residues. CDR3 amino acids: CASRDTATNEKLFF. CDR3 bases: TGTGCCAGCAGAGACACCGCAACTAATGAAAAACTGTTTTTT.

CDR3 bases: TGTGCCAGTAGTATTGGGGCAATTAATGAAAAACTGTTTTTT. Translated: CASSIGAINEKLFF. The V and J genes are TRBV19 and TRBJ1-4; D is possibly TRBD1 (5 bases). CDR1 is LNHDA, CDR2 SQIVND, per germline (reference sequence). Trimming removed 3 bases from V and 4 bases from J, with 9 bases in between. The CDR3 runs 14 residues. Full variable domain (outside the CDR3, taken from reference TRBV19 and TRBJ1-4): DGGITQSPKYLFRKEGQNVTLSCEQNLNHDAMYWYRQDPGQGLRLIYYSQIVNDFQKGDIAEGYSVSREKKESFPLTVTSAQKNPTAFYLCASSIGAINEKLFFGSGTQLSVL.

The J gene is TRBJ2-5, the V gene TRBV2, with TRBD1 as a possible D gene (5 bases). Trimming took off 7 bases at V and 4 bases at J, with 16 bases between the two ends. The CDR3 loop spans 14 amino acids. Looked up from germline, CDR1 is SNHLY and CDR2 is FYNNEI. The CDR3 sequence is CASMSGMNRETQYF. Here the CDR3 DNA reads TGTGCCAGCATGTCAGGGATGAACAGAGAGACCCAGTACTTC.

This rearrangement joins TRBV29-1 to TRBJ1-2; TRBD1 matches 10 bases. V dropped 1 base and J dropped 0; count of bases not matched to a gene: 5. Germline V CDR1 and CDR2: SQVTM, ANQGSEA. This CDR3 contains 16 residues. Here the CDR3 reads CSVEGQGQGTNYGYTF. DNA of the CDR3: TGCAGCGTTGAAGGGCAGGGACAGGGGACTAACTATGGCTACACCTTC. Variable domain in full (rest from reference TRBV29-1 and TRBJ1-2): SAVISQKPSRDICQRGTSLTIQCQVDSQVTMMFWYRQQPGQSLTLIATANQGSEATYESGFVIDKFPISRPNLTFSTLTVSNMSPEDSSIYLCSVEGQGQGTNYGYTFGSGTRLTVV.

The V and J genes are TRBV28 and TRBJ2-7; the D is unclear. There are 12 residues in the CDR3. Germline V gene data show CDR1 as MDHEN and CDR2 as SYDVKM. The V gene lost 3 bases and the J gene lost 4 bases, with 7 bases spanning the gap. For the CDR3, the DNA is TGTGCCAGCAGTTTCGGCAGGTACGAGCAGTACTTC. Encoded protein: CASSFGRYEQYF.

The chain carries TRBV10-3 and TRBJ2-1; the match to TRBD2 covers 8 bases. J was trimmed by 6 bases and V by 7 bases; bases with no gene match: 8. This CDR3 is 14 amino acids long. Germline CDR1 ENHRY, CDR2 SYGVKD. The CDR3: CAITPGGGFNEQFF. The CDR3, as DNA: TGTGCCATCACCCCAGGCGGGGGGTTCAATGAGCAGTTCTTC.

The rearrangement uses TRBV30 and TRBJ2-5; D not resolved. Trimming removed 2 bases from V and 0 bases from J, with 10 bases in between. This CDR3 has 14 residues. Germline assignment: CDR1 GTSNPN and CDR2 SVGIG (reference sequence). CDR3 region: CAWSWFYDQETQYF. In DNA, the CDR3 is TGTGCCTGGAGTTGGTTCTATGACCAAGAGACCCAGTACTTC.

In this sample, this clone turned up a few times. This chain connects TRBV30 to TRBJ2-2; D perhaps matches TRBD2 (7 bases). V lost 4 bases, J lost 4 bases, and 22 bases lay in between. The CDR3 spans 17 residues. Germline loops: CDR1 GTSNPN, CDR2 SVGIG (reference sequence). This CDR3 reads CAWIIWGGRLGTGELFF. CDR3 coding DNA: TGTGCCTGGATTATTTGGGGGGGCCGCTTGGGCACCGGGGAGCTGTTTTTT.